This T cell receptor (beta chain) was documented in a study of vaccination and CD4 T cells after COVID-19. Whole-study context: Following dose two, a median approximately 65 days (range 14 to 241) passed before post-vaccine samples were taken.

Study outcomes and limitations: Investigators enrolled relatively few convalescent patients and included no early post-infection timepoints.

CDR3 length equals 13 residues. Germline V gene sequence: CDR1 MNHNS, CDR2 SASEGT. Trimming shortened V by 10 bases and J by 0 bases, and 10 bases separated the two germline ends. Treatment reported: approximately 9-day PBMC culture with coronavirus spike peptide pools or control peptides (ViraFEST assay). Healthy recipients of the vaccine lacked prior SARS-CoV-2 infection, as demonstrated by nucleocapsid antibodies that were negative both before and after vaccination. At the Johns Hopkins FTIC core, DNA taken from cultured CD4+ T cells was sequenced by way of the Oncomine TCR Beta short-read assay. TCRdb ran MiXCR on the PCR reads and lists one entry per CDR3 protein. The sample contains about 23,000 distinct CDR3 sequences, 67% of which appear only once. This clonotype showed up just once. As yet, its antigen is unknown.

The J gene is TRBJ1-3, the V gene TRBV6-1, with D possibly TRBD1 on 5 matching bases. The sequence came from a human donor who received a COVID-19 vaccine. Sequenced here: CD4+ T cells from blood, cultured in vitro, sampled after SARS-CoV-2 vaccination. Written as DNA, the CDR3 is TGTGCCACCCGACAGTTCTCTGGAAACACCATATATTTT. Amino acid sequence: CATRQFSGNTIYF.